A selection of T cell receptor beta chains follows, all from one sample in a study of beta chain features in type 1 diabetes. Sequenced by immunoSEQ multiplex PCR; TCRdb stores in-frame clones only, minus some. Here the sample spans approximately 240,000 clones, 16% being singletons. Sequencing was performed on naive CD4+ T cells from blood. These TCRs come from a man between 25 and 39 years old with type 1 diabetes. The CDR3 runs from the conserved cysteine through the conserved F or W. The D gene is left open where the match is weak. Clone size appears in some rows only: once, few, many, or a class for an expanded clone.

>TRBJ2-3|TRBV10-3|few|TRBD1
CATQTGKKDDTQYF
TGTGCCACACAGACAGGGAAGAAGGATGATACGCAGTATTTT
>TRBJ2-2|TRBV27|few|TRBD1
CASSAGQVTGELFF
TGTGCCAGCAGTGCGGGACAGGTCACCGGGGAGCTGTTTTTT
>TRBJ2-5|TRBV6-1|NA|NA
CASSEAVSRRSETQYF
TGTGCCAGCAGTGAAGCGGTCTCTAGAAGATCCGAGACCCAGTACTTC
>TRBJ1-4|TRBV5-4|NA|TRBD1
CASSGTGTGDEKLFF
TGTGCCAGCAGCGGGACTGGGACAGGGGATGAAAAACTGTTTTTT
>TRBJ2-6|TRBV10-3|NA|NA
CATGTALPGANVLTF
TGTGCCACGGGGACGGCCCTCCCTGGGGCCAACGTCCTGACTTTC
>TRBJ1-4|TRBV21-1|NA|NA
CASSKAEEKLFF
TGTGCCAGCAGCAAAGCGGAAGAAAAACTGTTTTTT
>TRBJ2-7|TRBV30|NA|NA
CAWSQLGREQYF
TGTGCCTGGAGTCAACTAGGGAGGGAGCAGTACTTC
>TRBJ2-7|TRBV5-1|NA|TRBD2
CASSARPGTSGSTYEQYF
TGCGCCAGCAGCGCCAGGCCCGGGACTAGCGGGAGTACGTACGAGCAGTACTTC
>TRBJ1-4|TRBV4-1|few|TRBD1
CASSQAQGYEKLFF
TGCGCCAGCAGCCAAGCACAGGGGTATGAAAAACTGTTTTTT
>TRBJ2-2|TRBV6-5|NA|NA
CASSYSDSMAGELFF
TGTGCCAGCAGTTACTCGGACAGCATGGCCGGGGAGCTGTTTTTT
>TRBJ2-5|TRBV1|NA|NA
CTSRPGDPAGGPKTQYF
TGCACCAGCAGACCTGGGGATCCGGCGGGAGGGCCTAAGACCCAGTACTTC
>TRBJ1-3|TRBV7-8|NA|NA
CASSPTEAGNTIYF
TGTGCCAGCAGCCCGACGGAGGCTGGAAACACCATATATTTT
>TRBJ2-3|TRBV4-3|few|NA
CASSQGVQGRGTDTQYF
TGCGCCAGCAGCCAAGGCGTACAGGGCAGAGGCACAGATACGCAGTATTTT
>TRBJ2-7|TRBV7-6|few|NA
CASSLGASETYEQYF
TGTGCCAGCAGCTTAGGAGCTAGCGAAACCTACGAGCAGTACTTC
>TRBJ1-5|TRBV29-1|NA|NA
CSVLVGSNQPQHF
TGCAGCGTTCTGGTTGGGTCAAATCAGCCCCAGCATTTT
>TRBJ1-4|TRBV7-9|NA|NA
CASSTPGHELFF
TGTGCCAGCAGCACACCGGGACATGAACTGTTTTTT
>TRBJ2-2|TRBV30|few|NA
CAWSVSGHDGVQGPGELFF
TGTGCCTGGAGTGTATCGGGACATGACGGAGTTCAGGGTCCCGGGGAGCTGTTTTTT
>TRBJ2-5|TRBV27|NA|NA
CASSFPGETQYF
TGTGCCAGCAGTTTCCCGGGGGAGACCCAGTACTTC
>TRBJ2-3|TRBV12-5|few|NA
CASGISTDTQYF
TGTGCTAGTGGGATTAGCACAGATACGCAGTATTTT
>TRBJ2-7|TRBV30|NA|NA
CAWSPGRNYEQYF
TGTGCCTGGAGTCCGGGACGGAACTACGAGCAGTACTTC
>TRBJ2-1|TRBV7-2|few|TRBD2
CASSLVRTSGRAGNEQFF
TGTGCCAGCAGCTTAGTACGGACTAGCGGGAGGGCAGGCAATGAGCAGTTCTTC
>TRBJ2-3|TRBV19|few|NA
CASSIGGGPQYF
TGTGCCAGTAGTATAGGAGGCGGGCCGCAGTATTTT
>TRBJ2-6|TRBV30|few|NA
CAWSSGSSGANVLTF
TGTGCCTGGTCCTCAGGGTCTTCTGGGGCCAACGTCCTGACTTTC
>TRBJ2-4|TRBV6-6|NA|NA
CASSYPDPRNIQYF
TGTGCCAGCAGTTACCCGGACCCTCGGAACATTCAGTACTTC
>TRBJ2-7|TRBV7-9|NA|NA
CASSHDRYYEQYF
TGTGCCAGCAGCCATGACAGATACTACGAGCAGTACTTC
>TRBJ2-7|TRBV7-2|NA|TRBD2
CASSLAGSSYEQYF
TGTGCCAGCAGTCTAGCGGGGAGCTCCTACGAGCAGTACTTC
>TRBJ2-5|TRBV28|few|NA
CASLGVGAGEETQYF
TGTGCCAGCCTCGGAGTGGGGGCAGGGGAAGAGACCCAGTACTTC
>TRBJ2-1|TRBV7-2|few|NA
CASSILASYLNEQFF
TGTGCCAGCAGCATATTAGCTAGCTACCTCAATGAGCAGTTCTTC
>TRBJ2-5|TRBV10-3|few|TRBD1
CAIRRGQGVAETQYF
TGTGCCATCAGGCGGGGACAGGGGGTAGCAGAGACCCAGTACTTC
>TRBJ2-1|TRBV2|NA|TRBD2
CASSERGNEQFF
TGTGCCAGCAGTGAGCGGGGGAACGAGCAGTTCTTC
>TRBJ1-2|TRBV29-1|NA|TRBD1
CSVERRAGGIYGYTF
TGCAGCGTTGAACGGCGAGCAGGGGGCATCTATGGCTACACCTTC
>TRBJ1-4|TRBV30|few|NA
CAWSGQVGEKLFF
TGTGCCTGGAGTGGACAGGTTGGGGAAAAACTGTTTTTT
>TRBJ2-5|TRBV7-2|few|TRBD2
CASSLAWFAGGGETQYF
TGTGCCAGCAGCTTAGCCTGGTTTGCGGGAGGTGGGGAGACCCAGTACTTC
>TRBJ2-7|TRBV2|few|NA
CASNAGPYEQYF
TGTGCCAGCAACGCAGGGCCCTACGAGCAGTACTTC
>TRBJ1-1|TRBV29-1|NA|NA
CSALRAVGSEAFF
TGCAGCGCCTTGAGGGCAGTTGGGTCTGAAGCTTTCTTT
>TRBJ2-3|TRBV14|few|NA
CASSRRQGTDTQYF
TGTGCCAGCAGCCGAAGACAGGGCACAGATACGCAGTATTTT
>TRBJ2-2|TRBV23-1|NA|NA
CASSRGELFF
TGCGCCAGCAGTCGCGGGGAGCTGTTTTTT
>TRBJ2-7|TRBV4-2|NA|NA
CASSQDLGILSVYEQYF
TGTGCCAGCAGCCAAGATCTCGGAATCTTGAGCGTCTACGAGCAGTACTTC
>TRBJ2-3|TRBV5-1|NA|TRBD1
CASSLAQGAADTQYF
TGCGCCAGCAGCTTGGCCCAGGGGGCCGCAGATACGCAGTATTTT
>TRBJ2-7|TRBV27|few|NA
CASSLKTSSYEQYF
TGTGCCAGCAGTTTAAAGACTTCGTCCTACGAGCAGTACTTC
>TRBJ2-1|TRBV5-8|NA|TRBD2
CASSLGGQAGETEQFF
TGTGCCAGCAGCTTGGGAGGGCAAGCGGGGGAAACTGAGCAGTTCTTC
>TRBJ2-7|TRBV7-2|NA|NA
CASSSRQSSYEQYF
TGTGCCAGCAGCTCCAGACAGAGCTCCTACGAGCAGTACTTC
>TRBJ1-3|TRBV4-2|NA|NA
CASSQGGPGASGNTIYF
TGTGCCAGCAGCCAAGGAGGTCCTGGGGCCTCTGGAAACACCATATATTTT
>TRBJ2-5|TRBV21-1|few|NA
CASSRTGRETQYF
TGTGCCAGCAGCCGGACAGGGAGAGAGACCCAGTACTTC
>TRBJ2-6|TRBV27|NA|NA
CASRGQLDAGANVLTF
TGTGCCAGCAGAGGCCAGTTGGATGCTGGGGCCAACGTCCTGACTTTC
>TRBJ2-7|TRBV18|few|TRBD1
CASSSRQGAYEQYF
TGTGCCAGCTCATCCAGACAGGGGGCTTACGAGCAGTACTTC
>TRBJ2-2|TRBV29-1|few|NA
CSVVVFANTGELFF
TGCAGCGTTGTGGTCTTCGCGAACACCGGGGAGCTGTTTTTT
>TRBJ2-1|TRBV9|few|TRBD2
CASTGGEGHDEQFF
TGTGCCAGTACCGGAGGGGAGGGCCACGATGAGCAGTTCTTC
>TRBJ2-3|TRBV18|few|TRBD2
CASSPTLAETDTQYF
TGTGCCAGCTCACCAACCCTAGCGGAGACAGATACGCAGTATTTT